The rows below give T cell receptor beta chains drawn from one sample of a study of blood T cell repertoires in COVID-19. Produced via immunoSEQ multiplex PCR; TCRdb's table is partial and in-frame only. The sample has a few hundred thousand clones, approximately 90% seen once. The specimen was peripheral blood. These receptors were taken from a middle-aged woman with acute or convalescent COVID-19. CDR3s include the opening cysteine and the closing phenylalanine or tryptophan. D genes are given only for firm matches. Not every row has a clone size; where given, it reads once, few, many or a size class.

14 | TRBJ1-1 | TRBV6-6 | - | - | CASSYLQGAPGAFF | TGTGCCAGCAGTTACCTACAGGGAGCCCCAGGGGCTTTCTTT
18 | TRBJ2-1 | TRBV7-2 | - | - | CASSVRSEVGYSYNEQFF | TGTGCCAGCAGCGTCCGAAGCGAAGTAGGTTACTCCTACAATGAGCAGTTCTTC
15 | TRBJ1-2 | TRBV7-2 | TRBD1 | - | CASSWGQGSVYGYTF | TGTGCCAGCAGCTGGGGACAGGGCTCCGTCTATGGCTACACCTTC
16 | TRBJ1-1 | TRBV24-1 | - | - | CATSDLTRTGETEAFF | TGTGCCACCAGTGATTTAACCCGGACGGGAGAGACTGAAGCTTTCTTT
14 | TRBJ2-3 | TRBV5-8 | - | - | CASSLSPSTDTQYF | TGTGCCAGCAGCTTGTCTCCGAGCACAGATACGCAGTATTTT
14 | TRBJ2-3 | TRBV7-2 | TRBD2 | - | CASSLGTSADTQYF | TGTGCCAGCAGCTTAGGGACTAGCGCAGATACGCAGTATTTT
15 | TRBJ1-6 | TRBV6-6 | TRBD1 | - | CATELQGRLRSPLHF | TGTGCCACAGAATTACAGGGGAGACTTAGATCACCCCTCCACTTT
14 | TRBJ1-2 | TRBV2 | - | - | CASMSGQILSGYTF | TGTGCCAGCATGAGTGGACAAATCCTCTCTGGCTACACCTTC
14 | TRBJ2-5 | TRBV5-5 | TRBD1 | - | CASRPDRARETQYF | TGTGCCAGCAGGCCAGACAGGGCCCGGGAGACCCAGTACTTC
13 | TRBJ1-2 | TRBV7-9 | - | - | CASSLGRAYGYTF | TGTGCCAGCAGCTTAGGCAGGGCCTACGGCTACACCTTC
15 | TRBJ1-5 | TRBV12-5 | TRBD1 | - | CASGPQTGDHQPQHF | TGTGCTAGTGGACCCCAGACAGGGGACCATCAGCCCCAGCATTTT
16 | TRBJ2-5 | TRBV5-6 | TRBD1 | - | CASSRIDRGPQETQYF | TGTGCCAGCAGCAGGATCGACAGGGGGCCCCAAGAGACCCAGTACTTC
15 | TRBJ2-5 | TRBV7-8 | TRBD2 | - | CASSLFGSGGPAQYF | TGTGCCAGCAGCTTATTTGGGAGCGGGGGGCCGGCCCAGTACTTC
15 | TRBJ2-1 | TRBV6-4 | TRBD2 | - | CASSARTSGYNEQFF | TGTGCCAGCAGTGCCCGGACTAGCGGGTACAATGAGCAGTTCTTC
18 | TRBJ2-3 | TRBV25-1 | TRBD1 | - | CASSEGQGALNFADTQYF | TGTGCCAGCAGTGAGGGACAGGGGGCATTAAATTTCGCAGATACGCAGTATTTT
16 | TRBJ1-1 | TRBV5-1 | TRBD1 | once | CASSPTGGGGDTEAFF | TGCGCCAGCAGCCCTACAGGGGGCGGTGGAGACACTGAAGCTTTCTTT
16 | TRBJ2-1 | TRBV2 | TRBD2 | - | CASSRGGVAGDNEQFF | TGTGCCAGCAGTCGGGGAGGGGTAGCGGGGGACAATGAGCAGTTCTTC
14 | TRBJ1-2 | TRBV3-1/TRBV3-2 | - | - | CASSLSGGLYGYTF | TGTGCCAGCAGCCTGAGTGGGGGCTTGTATGGCTACACCTTC
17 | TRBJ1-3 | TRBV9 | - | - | CASSVVAGDLSGNTIYF | TGTGCCAGCAGCGTAGTGGCAGGGGACCTCTCTGGAAACACCATATATTTT
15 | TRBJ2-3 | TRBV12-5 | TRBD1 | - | CASGFGTAVTDTQYF | TGTGCTAGTGGTTTCGGGACAGCGGTCACAGATACGCAGTATTTT
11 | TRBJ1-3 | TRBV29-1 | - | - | CSVRRGGTIYF | TGCAGCGTGCGACGCGGGGGCACCATATATTTT
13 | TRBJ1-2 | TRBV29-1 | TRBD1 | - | CSALDRGRGGYTF | TGCAGCGCACTGGACAGGGGGCGGGGTGGCTACACCTTC
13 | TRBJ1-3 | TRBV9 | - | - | CASSVELGNTIYF | TGTGCCAGCAGCGTAGAGCTTGGAAACACCATATATTTT
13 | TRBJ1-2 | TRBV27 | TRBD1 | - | CASSQGQGYGYTF | TGTGCCAGCAGTCAGGGACAGGGCTATGGCTACACCTTC
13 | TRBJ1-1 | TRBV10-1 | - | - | CASSAGADTEAFF | TGCGCCAGCAGTGCAGGAGCGGACACTGAAGCTTTCTTT
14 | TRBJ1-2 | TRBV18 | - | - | CASSPGTANYGYTF | TGTGCCAGCTCACCCGGGACTGCTAACTATGGCTACACCTTC
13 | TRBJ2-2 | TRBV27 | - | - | CASKAGATGELFF | TGTGCCAGCAAGGCAGGGGCCACCGGGGAGCTGTTTTTT
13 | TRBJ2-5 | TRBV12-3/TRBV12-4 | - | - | CASTLSGLETQYF | TGTGCCAGCACTCTCTCGGGACTGGAGACCCAGTACTTC
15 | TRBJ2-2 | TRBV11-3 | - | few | CASSPVWGRTGELFF | TGTGCCAGCAGCCCCGTGTGGGGGAGGACCGGGGAGCTGTTTTTT
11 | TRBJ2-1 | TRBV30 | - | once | CAWSPSLAQFF | TGTGCCTGGAGTCCCTCTCTAGCGCAGTTCTTC
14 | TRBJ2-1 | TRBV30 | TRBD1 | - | CAWAGTGFDNEQFF | TGTGCCTGGGCCGGGACAGGGTTCGACAATGAGCAGTTCTTC
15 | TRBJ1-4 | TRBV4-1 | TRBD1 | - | CASSQYRGLNEKLFF | TGCGCCAGCAGCCAATACAGGGGGTTAAATGAAAAACTGTTTTTT
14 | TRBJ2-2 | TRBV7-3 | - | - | CASSFLDSRGELFF | TGTGCCAGCAGCTTCCTGGACAGCCGCGGGGAGCTGTTTTTT
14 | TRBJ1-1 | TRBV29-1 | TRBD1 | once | CSAPIAGGHTEAFF | TGCAGCGCCCCTATAGCAGGGGGTCACACTGAAGCTTTCTTT
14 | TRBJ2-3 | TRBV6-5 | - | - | CASSYVGASDTQYF | TGTGCCAGCAGTTACGTTGGGGCCTCAGATACGCAGTATTTT
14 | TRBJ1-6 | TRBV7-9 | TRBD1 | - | CASSPQGVNSPLHF | TGTGCCAGCAGCCCACAGGGGGTGAATTCACCCCTCCACTTT
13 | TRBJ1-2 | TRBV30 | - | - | CAWIPGSNYGYTF | TGTGCCTGGATACCCGGGAGTAACTATGGCTACACCTTC
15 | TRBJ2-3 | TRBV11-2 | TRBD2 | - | CASSLTTSVADTQYF | TGTGCCAGCAGCCTCACCACTAGCGTGGCAGATACGCAGTATTTT
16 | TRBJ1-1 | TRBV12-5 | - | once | CASNSGVWDMNTEAFF | TGTGCTAGTAATAGCGGGGTATGGGATATGAACACTGAAGCTTTCTTT
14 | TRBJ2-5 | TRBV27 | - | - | CASSQQVSGETQYF | TGTGCCAGCAGTCAACAGGTTTCCGGGGAGACCCAGTACTTC
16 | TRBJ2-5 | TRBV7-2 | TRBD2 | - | CASSLSAGGGQETQYF | TGTGCCAGCAGCTTATCAGCGGGGGGCGGCCAAGAGACCCAGTACTTC
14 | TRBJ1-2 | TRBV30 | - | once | CAWRGVGEGYGYTF | TGTGCCTGGAGGGGGGTAGGGGAGGGCTATGGCTACACCTTC
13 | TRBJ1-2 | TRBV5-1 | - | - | CASSLGTDYGYTF | TGCGCCAGCAGCTTGGGGACAGACTATGGCTACACCTTC
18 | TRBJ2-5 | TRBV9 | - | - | CASSVALQGNPYQETQYF | TGTGCCAGCAGCGTAGCGCTTCAGGGGAACCCGTACCAAGAGACCCAGTACTTC
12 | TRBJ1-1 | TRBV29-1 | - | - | CSVEVRAGASFF | TGCAGCGTTGAAGTTAGGGCAGGGGCGTCTTTCTTT
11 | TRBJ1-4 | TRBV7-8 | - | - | CASSFGEKLFF | TGTGCCAGCAGCTTCGGTGAAAAACTGTTTTTT
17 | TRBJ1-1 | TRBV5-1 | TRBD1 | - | CASRAVPGQGMNTEAFF | TGCGCCAGCAGGGCAGTCCCGGGACAGGGAATGAACACTGAAGCTTTCTTT
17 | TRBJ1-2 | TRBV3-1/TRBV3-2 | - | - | CASSQDYIIGGRYGYTF | TGTGCCAGCAGCCAAGATTACATCATTGGCGGCCGCTATGGCTACACCTTC
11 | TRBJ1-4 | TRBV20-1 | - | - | CSATRTEKLFF | TGCAGCGCCACCCGCACAGAAAAACTGTTTTTT
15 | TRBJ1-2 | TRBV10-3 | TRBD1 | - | CAISTDRGGNYGYTF | TGTGCCATCAGCACCGACAGGGGAGGTAACTATGGCTACACCTTC
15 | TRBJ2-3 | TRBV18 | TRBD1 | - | CASSPRTGDTDTQYF | TGTGCCAGCTCACCCAGGACAGGGGACACAGATACGCAGTATTTT